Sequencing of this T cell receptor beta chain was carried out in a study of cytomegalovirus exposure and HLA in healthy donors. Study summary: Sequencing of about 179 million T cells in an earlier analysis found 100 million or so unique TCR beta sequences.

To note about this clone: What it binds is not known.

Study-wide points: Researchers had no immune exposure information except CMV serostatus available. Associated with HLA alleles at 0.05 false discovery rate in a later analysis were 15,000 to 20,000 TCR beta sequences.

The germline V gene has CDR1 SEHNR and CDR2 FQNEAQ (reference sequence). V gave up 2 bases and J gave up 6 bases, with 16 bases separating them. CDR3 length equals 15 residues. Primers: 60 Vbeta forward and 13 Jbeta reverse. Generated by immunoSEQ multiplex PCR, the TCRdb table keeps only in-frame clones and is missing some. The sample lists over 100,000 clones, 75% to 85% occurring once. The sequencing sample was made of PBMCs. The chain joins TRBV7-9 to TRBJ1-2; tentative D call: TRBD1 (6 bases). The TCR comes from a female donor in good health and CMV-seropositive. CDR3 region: CASSLSAGGQDGYTF. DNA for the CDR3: TGTGCCAGCAGCTTAAGCGCGGGGGGGCAGGATGGCTACACCTTC.